The sequence of this TCR beta chain was determined in a study of blood T cell repertoires in COVID-19. CDR3 length: 14 residues. The V segment lost 0 bases and the J segment 5 bases; nucleotides outside the gene matches: 0. Germline V gene data show CDR1 as ENHRY and CDR2 as SYGVKD. Profiling relied on immunoSEQ multiplex PCR, and the TCRdb table lists in-frame clones only, not all of them. The table includes tens of thousands of clones, approximately 78% detected once. The gene calls are TRBV10-3 and TRBJ1-1; TRBD1 agrees at 10 bases. The receptor was isolated from a woman of 80 years or more with acute or convalescent COVID-19. Sequencing input: peripheral blood. CDR3 sequence (DNA): TGTGCCATCAGTGAGTCGGGACAGGGGACTGAAGCTTTCTTT. This gives the protein CAISESGQGTEAFF.